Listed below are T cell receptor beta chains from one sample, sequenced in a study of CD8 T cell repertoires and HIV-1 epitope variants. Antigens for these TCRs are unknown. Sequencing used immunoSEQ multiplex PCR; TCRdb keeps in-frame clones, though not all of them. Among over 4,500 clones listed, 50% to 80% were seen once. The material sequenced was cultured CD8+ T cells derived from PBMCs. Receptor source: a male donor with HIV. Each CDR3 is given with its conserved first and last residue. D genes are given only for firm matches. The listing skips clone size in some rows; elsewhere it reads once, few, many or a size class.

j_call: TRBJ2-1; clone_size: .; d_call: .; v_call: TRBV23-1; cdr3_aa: CASSQGRSNNEQFF; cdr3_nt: TGCGCCAGCAGTCAGGGCCGCTCCAACAATGAGCAGTTCTTC
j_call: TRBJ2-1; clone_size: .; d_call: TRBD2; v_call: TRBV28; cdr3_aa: CASTRTSGRSNEQFF; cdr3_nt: TGTGCCAGCACCCGGACTAGCGGGAGGAGCAATGAGCAGTTCTTC
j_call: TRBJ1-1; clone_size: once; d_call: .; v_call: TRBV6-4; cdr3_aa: CASTDGGIRAFF; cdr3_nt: TGTGCCAGCACCGATGGGGGGATAAGAGCTTTCTTT
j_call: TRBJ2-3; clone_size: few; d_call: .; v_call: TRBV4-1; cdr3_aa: CASSQATGLDTQYF; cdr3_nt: TGCGCCAGCAGCCAAGCTACAGGGTTAGATACGCAGTATTTT
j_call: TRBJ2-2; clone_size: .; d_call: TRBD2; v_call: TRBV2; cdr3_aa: CASSLGLVRTGELFF; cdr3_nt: TGTGCCAGCAGTCTCGGACTAGTTCGCACCGGGGAGCTGTTTTTT
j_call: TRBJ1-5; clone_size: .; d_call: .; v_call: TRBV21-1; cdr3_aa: CASSKRLTVYQPQHF; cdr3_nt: TGTGCCAGCAGCAAAAGGTTGACAGTGTATCAGCCCCAGCATTTT
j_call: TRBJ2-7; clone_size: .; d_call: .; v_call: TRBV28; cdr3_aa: CASLPLGPTSYEQYF; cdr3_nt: TGTGCCAGCCTCCCCCTGGGTCCTACCTCCTACGAGCAGTACTTC
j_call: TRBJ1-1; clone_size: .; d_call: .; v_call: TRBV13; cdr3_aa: CASSAFLNTEAFF; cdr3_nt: TGTGCCAGCAGCGCCTTCTTGAACACTGAAGCTTTCTTT
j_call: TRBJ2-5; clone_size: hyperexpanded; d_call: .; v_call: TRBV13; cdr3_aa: CASSSAGIDQETQYF; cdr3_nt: TGTGCCAGCAGCTCCGCCGGGATAGATCAAGAGACCCAGTACTTC
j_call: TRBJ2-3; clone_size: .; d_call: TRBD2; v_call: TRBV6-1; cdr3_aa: CASSGLAEDAYTDTQYF; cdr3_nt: TGTGCCAGCAGTGGACTAGCGGAGGACGCATACACAGATACGCAGTATTTT
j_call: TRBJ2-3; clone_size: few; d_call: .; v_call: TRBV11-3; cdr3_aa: CASSRREGVGDTQYF; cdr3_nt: TGTGCCAGCAGCCGAAGAGAGGGAGTGGGAGATACGCAGTATTTT
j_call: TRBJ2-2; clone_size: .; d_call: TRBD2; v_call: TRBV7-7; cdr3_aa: CASSSFPGGNTGELFF; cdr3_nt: TGTGCCAGCAGCTCTTTTCCGGGGGGGAACACCGGGGAGCTGTTTTTT
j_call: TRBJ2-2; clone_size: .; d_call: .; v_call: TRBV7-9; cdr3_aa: CASSERGGILTGELFF; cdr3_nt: TGTGCCAGCAGCGAACGAGGCGGGATCCTCACCGGGGAGCTGTTTTTT
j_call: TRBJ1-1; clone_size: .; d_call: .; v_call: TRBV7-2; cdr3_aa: CASSLAGYGTEAFF; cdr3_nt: TGTGCCAGCAGCTTAGCGGGATACGGAACTGAAGCTTTCTTT
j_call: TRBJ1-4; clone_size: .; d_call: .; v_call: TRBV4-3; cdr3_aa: CASSQGGGRHEKLFF; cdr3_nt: TGCGCCAGCAGCCAAGGGGGAGGGCGTCATGAAAAACTGTTTTTT
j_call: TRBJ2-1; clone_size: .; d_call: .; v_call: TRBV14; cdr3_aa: CASSTWDINEQFF; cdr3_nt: TGTGCCAGCAGCACCTGGGACATAAATGAGCAGTTCTTC
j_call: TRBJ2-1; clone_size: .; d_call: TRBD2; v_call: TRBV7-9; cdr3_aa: CASSVRTSGRANEQFF; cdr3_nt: TGTGCCAGCAGCGTGAGGACTAGCGGGAGGGCCAACGAGCAGTTCTTC
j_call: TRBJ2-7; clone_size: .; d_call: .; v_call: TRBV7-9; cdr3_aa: CASSDPWGTSEQYF; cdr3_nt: TGTGCCAGCAGCGACCCTTGGGGAACCTCCGAGCAGTACTTC
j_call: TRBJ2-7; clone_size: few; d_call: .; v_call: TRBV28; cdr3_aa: CASRDHSYEQYF; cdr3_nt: TGTGCCAGCAGGGACCACTCCTACGAGCAGTACTTC
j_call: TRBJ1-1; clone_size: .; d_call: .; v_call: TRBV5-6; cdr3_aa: CASSPDSFPNTEAFF; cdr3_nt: TGTGCCAGCAGCCCCGACTCCTTCCCGAACACTGAAGCTTTCTTT
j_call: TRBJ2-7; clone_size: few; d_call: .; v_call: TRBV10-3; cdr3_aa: CAIKDGASSYEQYF; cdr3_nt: TGTGCCATCAAAGATGGGGCCAGCTCCTACGAGCAGTACTTC
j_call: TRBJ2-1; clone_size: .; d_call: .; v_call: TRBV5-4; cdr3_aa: CASSLGGLLNEQFF; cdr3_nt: TGTGCCAGCAGCTTGGGGGGACTTCTGAATGAGCAGTTCTTC
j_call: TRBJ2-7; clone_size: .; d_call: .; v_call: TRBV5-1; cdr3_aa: CASSLYEQYF; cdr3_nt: TGCGCCAGCAGCTTGTACGAGCAGTACTTC
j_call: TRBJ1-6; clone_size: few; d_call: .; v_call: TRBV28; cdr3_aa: CASNVFDAENSPLHF; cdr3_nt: TGTGCCAGCAACGTTTTTGACGCGGAGAATTCACCCCTCCACTTT
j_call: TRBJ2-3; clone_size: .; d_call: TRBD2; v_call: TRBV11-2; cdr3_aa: CASSQGTSAGDDTQYF; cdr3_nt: TGTGCCAGCAGCCAAGGGACTAGCGCGGGCGACGATACGCAGTATTTT
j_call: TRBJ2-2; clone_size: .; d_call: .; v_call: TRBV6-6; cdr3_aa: CASSFGSAGELFF; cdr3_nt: TGTGCCAGCAGTTTTGGCTCGGCCGGGGAGCTGTTTTTT
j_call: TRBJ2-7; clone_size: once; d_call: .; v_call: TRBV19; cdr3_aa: CASSPPGQTYEQYF; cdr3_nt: TGTGCCAGTAGTCCTCCGGGACAAACCTACGAGCAGTACTTC
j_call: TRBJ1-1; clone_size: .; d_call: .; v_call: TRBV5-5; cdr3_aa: CASSFGGGAEAFF; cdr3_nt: TGTGCCAGCAGCTTCGGGGGAGGTGCTGAAGCTTTCTTT
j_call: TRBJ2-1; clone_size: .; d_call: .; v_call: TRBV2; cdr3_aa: CASSEAREGENEQFF; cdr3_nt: TGTGCCAGCAGTGAAGCGCGAGAGGGGGAAAATGAGCAGTTCTTC
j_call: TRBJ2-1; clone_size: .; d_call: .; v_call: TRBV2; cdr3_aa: CASSEAHSYNEQFF; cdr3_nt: TGTGCCAGCAGTGAAGCGCATTCATACAATGAGCAGTTCTTC
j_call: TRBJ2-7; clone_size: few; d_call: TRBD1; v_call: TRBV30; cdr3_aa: CAWSTGGYEQYF; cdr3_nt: TGTGCCTGGAGTACAGGGGGCTACGAGCAGTACTTC
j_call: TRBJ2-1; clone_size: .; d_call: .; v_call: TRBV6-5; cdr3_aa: CASSSRDSDEQFF; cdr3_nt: TGTGCCAGCAGTTCCCGGGACTCGGATGAGCAGTTCTTC
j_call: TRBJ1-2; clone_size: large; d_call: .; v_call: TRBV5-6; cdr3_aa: CASSPWPVELDYGYTF; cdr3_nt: TGTGCCAGCAGCCCTTGGCCGGTAGAATTGGACTATGGCTACACCTTC
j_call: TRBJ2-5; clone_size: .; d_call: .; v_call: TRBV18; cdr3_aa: CASSPGLSQETQYF; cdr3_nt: TGTGCCAGCTCACCAGGACTTTCCCAAGAGACCCAGTACTTC
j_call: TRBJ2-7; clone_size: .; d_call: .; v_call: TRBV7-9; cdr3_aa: CASSLPGSYEQYF; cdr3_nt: TGTGCCAGCAGCTTACCGGGGTCCTACGAGCAGTACTTC
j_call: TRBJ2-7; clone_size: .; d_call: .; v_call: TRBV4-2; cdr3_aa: CASSQDAGPTSYEQYF; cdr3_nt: TGTGCCAGCAGCCAAGACGCGGGCCCAACTTCCTACGAGCAGTACTTC
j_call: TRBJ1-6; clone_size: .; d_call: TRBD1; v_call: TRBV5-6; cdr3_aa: CASSPGQGYSPLHF; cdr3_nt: TGTGCCAGCAGCCCGGGACAGGGTTATTCACCCCTCCACTTT
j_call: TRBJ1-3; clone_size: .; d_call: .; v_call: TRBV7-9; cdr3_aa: CASSLPVGTGNTIYF; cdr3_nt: TGTGCCAGCAGCTTACCGGTGGGGACTGGAAACACCATATATTTT
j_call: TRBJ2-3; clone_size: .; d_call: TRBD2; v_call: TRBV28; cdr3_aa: CASRLADSTDTQYF; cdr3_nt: TGTGCCAGCAGACTAGCGGATAGCACAGATACGCAGTATTTT
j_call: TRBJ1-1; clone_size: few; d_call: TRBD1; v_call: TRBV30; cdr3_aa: CAWSPSQGTLGNTEAFF; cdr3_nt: TGTGCCTGGAGTCCTTCACAGGGGACACTGGGGAACACTGAAGCTTTCTTT
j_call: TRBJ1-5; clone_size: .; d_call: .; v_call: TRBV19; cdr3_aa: CASSIVQGNQPQHF; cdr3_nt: TGTGCCAGTAGTATAGTGCAGGGCAATCAGCCCCAGCATTTT
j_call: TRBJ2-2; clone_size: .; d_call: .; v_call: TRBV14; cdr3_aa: CASSQAGNTGELFF; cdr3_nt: TGTGCCAGCAGCCAGGCAGGGAACACCGGGGAGCTGTTTTTT
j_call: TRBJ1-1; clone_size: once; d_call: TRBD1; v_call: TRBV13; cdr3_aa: CASSFWTGGEVNTEAFF; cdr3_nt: TGTGCCAGCAGCTTTTGGACAGGGGGCGAGGTGAACACTGAAGCTTTCTTT
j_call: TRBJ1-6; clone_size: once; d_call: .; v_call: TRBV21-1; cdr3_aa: CASSKLSHGDNNSPLHF; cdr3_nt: TGTGCCAGCAGCAAGCTCTCCCACGGGGATAATAATTCACCCCTCCACTTT
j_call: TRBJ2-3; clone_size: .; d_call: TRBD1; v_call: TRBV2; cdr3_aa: CASRKGQEKNTQYF; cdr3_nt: TGTGCCAGCAGAAAGGGACAGGAGAAAAATACGCAGTATTTT
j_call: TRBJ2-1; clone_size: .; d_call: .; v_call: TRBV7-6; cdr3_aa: CASSTGSRVTYNEQFF; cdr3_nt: TGTGCCAGCAGCACGGGAAGCAGGGTAACCTACAATGAGCAGTTCTTC
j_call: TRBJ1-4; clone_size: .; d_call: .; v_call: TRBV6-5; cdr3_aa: CASSYSRAGDEKLFF; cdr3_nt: TGTGCCAGCAGTTACTCGAGGGCGGGGGATGAAAAACTGTTTTTT
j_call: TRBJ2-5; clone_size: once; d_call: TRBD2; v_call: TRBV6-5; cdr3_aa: CASSYRLAYIETQYF; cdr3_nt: TGTGCCAGCAGTTACCGACTAGCCTACATCGAGACCCAGTACTTC
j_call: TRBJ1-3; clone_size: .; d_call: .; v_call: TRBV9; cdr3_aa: CASSVSGGNTIYF; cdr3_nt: TGTGCCAGCAGCGTGTCAGGAGGAAACACCATATATTTT
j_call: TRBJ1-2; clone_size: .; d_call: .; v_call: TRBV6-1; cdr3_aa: CASSEPPQGDYGYTF; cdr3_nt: TGTGCCAGCAGTGAACCCCCACAGGGTGACTATGGCTACACCTTC
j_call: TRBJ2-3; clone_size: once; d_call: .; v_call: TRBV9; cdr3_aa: CASSVGGFSTDTQYF; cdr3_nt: TGTGCCAGCAGCGTAGGAGGGTTTAGCACAGATACGCAGTATTTT
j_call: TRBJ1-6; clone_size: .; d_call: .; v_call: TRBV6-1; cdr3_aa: CATLREKIVNSPLHF; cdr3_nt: TGTGCCACCCTAAGGGAAAAGATAGTGAATTCACCCCTCCACTTT
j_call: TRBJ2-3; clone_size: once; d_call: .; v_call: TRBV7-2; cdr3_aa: CASSQSQADTQYF; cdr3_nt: TGTGCCAGCAGCCAGTCGCAGGCAGATACGCAGTATTTT